This TCR beta chain originates from a study of blood T cells in healthy people across ages. Primers used in a second PCR of roughly 6 to 11 cycles were a sample-barcoded 5' primer and a J-beta primer mix. One entry per CDR3 protein, called by TCRdb with MiXCR from the 5' RACE reads. Here the sample spans more than 900,000 distinct CDR3 sequences, roughly a quarter being singletons. The CDR3 loop spans 17 amino acids. Germline lookup yields CDR1 ENHRY and CDR2 SYGVKD. These same records also appear under a second study, on T cells of mothers and their children.

The sample was blood. V is TRBV10-3 and J is TRBJ2-5; 9 nucleotides line up with TRBD2. The better agreement between TRBJ2-7 and the DNA end casts doubt on the J call. The source of this sequence is a girl aged 2-10 years in good health. Here the CDR3 DNA reads TGTGCCATCAGTGAGTCATCTCAGACTAGCGGACCCTACGAGCAGTACTTC. Its protein product is CAISESSQTSGPYEQYF.